This TCR beta chain originates from a study of regulatory T cells in long-lasting Graves disease. Overall study context: Less than 3 months of antithyroid drugs had been taken by newly diagnosed Graves' patients. Study-level points and caveats: What was studied was peripheral blood only, and not thyroid tissue.

Regarding time point: newly diagnosed GD, antithyroid drugs for less than 3 months. From RNA extracted from PBMCs, the TCR library was made. Patients were from an endocrinology department in Xi'an, China. Per the germline V gene, CDR1 is KGHSH and CDR2 is LQKENI. This CDR3 spans 15 amino acids. Trimming took off 3 bases at V and 2 bases at J, with 14 bases between the two ends. This clonotype was observed a few times. Its matching antigen is unknown. Relying on iRepertoire HTBI primers and Arm-PCR of CDR3 regions, the team built TCR beta libraries. TCRdb re-analysed the multiplex PCR reads in MiXCR, keeping a single row per CDR3 protein. The sample carries some 200,000 distinct CDR3 sequences, roughly 20% recorded once. Separately, the same data were catalogued under a study of T cells in Graves' hyperthyroidism and ophthalmopathy. That study reports: Thyroid ultrasound and orbital computed tomography, with clinical symptoms and serum thyroxine and TRAb, informed diagnoses.

This sequence originates from a woman in her 30s with Graves disease. The sequencing used peripheral blood mononuclear cells (PBMCs), collected at new diagnosis, from a patient treated with antithyroid drugs. The V gene is TRBV18, the J gene TRBJ2-7; D might be TRBD1 (6 bases). The CDR3 is CASSPKRQVAYEQYF. Written as DNA, the CDR3 is TGTGCCAGCTCACCGAAACGACAGGTGGCCTACGAGCAGTACTTC.